Given below is one T cell receptor beta chain in context. Its antigen is as yet unknown. The time point denotes: pretreatment peripheral blood. Produced via immunoSEQ multiplex PCR; TCRdb's table is partial and in-frame only. Of tens of thousands of clones listed, roughly 81% are singletons. Germline CDR1 and CDR2: LNHDA and SQIVND (reference sequence). The length of the CDR3 is 14 residues. Trimming cost V 4 bases and J 4 bases; bases outside gene matches: 6. The data belong to a study of PD-L1 blockade in urothelial cancer. Study in general: T cell content in blood samples showed a median of approximately 140,000.

General study findings and limits: Improved survival was predicted by pretreatment blood TCR clonality below the median. Blood clones associated with the tumor expanded more at 3 weeks in durable-benefit patients.

The TCR originated in a man in his sixties or seventies with urothelial cancer. This chain uses TRBV19 with TRBJ1-2; 7 nucleotides agree with TRBD1. Sequenced material: PBMCs, taken around atezolizumab (anti-PD-L1) treatment. The CDR3 DNA follows: TGTGCCAGTAGTACCCAGGGACAGATCTATGGCTACACCTTC. Translated, it gives CASSTQGQIYGYTF.